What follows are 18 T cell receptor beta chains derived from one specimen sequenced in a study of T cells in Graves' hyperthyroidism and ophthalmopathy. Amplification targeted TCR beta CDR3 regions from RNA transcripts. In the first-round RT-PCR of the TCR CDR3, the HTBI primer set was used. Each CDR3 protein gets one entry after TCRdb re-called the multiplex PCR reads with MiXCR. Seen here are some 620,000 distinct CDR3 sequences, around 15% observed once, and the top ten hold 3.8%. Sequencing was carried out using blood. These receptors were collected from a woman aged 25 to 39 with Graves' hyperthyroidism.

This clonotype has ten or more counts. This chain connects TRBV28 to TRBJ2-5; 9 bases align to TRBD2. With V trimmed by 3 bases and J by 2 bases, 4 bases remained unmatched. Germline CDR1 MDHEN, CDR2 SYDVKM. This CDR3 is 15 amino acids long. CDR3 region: CASSLSTSGQETQYF. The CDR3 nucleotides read TGTGCCAGCAGTTTGTCGACTAGCGGTCAAGAGACCCAGTACTTC.

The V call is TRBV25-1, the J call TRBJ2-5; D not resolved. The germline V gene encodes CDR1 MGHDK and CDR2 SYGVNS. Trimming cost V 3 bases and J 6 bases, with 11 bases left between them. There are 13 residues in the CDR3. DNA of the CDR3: TGTGCCAGCAGTGAGGTCGGCAGGCAGACCCAGTACTTC. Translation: CASSEVGRQTQYF. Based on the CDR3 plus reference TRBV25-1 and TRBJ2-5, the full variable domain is EADIYQTPRYLVIGTGKKITLECSQTMGHDKMYWYQQDPGMELHLIHYSYGVNSTEKGDLSSESTVSRIRTEHFPLTLESARPSHTSQYLCASSEVGRQTQYFGPGTRLLVL.

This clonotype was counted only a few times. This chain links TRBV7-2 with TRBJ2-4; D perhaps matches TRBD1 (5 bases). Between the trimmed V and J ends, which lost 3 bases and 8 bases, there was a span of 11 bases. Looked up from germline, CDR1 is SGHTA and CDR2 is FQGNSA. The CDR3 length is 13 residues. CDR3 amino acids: CASSLGLVDIQYF. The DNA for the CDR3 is TGTGCCAGCAGCTTGGGGCTAGTCGACATTCAGTACTTC.

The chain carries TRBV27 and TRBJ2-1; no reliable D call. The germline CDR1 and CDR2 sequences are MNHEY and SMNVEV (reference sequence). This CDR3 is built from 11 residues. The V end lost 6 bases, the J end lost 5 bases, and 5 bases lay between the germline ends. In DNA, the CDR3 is TGTGCCAGCAGAGTAAACAATGAGCAGTTCTTC. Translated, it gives CASRVNNEQFF.

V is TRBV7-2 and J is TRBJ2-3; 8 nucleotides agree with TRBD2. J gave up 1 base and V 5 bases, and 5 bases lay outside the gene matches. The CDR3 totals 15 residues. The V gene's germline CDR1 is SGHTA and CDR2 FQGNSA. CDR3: CASSARAGGTDTQYF. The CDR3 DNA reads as TGTGCCAGCAGCGCGCGAGCGGGAGGCACAGATACGCAGTATTTT.

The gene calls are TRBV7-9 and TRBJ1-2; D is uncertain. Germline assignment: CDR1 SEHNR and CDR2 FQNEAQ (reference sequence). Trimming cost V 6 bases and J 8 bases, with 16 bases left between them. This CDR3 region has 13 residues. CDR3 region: CASRNHDLAGYTF. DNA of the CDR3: TGTGCCAGCAGAAATCATGACTTGGCCGGCTACACCTTC. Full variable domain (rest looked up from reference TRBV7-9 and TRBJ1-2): DTGVSQNPRHKITKRGQNVTFRCDPISEHNRLYWYRQTLGQGPEFLTYFQNEAQLEKSRLLSDRFSAERPKGSFSTLEIQRTEQGDSAMYLCASRNHDLAGYTFGSGTRLTVV.

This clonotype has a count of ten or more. The CDR3 DNA is TGTGCCAGCAGTCCTTACGGACAAGCCTACGAGCAGTACTTC. Encoded protein: CASSPYGQAYEQYF. V gene TRBV27 combines with J gene TRBJ2-7, with D possibly matching TRBD1 (5 bases). V was clipped by 5 bases and J by 2 bases, with 13 bases between them. This CDR3 is built from 14 residues. Germline CDR1 is MNHEY and CDR2 is SMNVEV (reference sequence).

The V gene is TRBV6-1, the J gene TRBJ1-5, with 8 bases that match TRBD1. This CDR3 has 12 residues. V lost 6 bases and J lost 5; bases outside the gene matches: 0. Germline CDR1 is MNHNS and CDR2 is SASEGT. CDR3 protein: CASRTGDQPQHF. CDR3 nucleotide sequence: TGTGCCAGCAGGACAGGGGATCAGCCCCAGCATTTT.

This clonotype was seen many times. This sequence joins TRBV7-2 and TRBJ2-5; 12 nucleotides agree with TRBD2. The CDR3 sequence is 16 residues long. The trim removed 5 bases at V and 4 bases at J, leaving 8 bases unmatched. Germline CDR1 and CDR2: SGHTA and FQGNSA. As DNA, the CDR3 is TGTGCCAGCAGCCTAAGACTAGCGGGAGCGGCAGAGACCCAGTACTTC. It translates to CASSLRLAGAAETQYF.

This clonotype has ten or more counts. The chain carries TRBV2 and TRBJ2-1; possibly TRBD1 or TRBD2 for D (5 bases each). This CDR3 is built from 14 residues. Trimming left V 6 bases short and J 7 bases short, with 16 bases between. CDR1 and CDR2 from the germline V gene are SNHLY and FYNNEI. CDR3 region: CASRGVLGKNEQFF. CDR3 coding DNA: TGTGCCAGCAGGGGGGTGTTAGGTAAAAATGAGCAGTTCTTC.

For the CDR3, the DNA is TGTGCCAGCAGTCCCCCTTTGGGGGACCGGTCAGTTACGCAGTATTTT. Amino acids: CASSPPLGDRSVTQYF. This sequence joins TRBV6-2 or TRBV6-3 and TRBJ2-3; D may be TRBD1 or TRBD2 (5 bases each). CDR3 length: 16 amino acids. CDR1 and CDR2 (germline): MNHEY, SVGEGT. Trimming removed 5 bases at V and 8 bases at J, with 23 bases between.

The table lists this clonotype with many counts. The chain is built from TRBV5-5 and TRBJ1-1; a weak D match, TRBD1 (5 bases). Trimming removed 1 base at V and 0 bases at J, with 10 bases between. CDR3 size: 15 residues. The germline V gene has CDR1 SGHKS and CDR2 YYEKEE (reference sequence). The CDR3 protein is CASSLIQELNTEAFF. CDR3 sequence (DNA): TGTGCCAGCAGCTTGATACAGGAGCTGAACACTGAAGCTTTCTTT. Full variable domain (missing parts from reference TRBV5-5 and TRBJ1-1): DAGVTQSPTHLIKTRGQQVTLRCSPISGHKSVSWYQQVLGQGPQFIFQYYEKEERGRGNFPDRFSARQFPNYSSELNVNALLLGDSALYLCASSLIQELNTEAFFGQGTRLTVV.

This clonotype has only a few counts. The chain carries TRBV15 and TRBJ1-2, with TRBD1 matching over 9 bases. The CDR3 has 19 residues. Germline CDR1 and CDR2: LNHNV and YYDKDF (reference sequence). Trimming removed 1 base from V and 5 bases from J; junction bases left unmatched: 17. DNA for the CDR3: TGTGCCACCAGCAGAGTAACCTACAGGGGGCCTCACCTGGGATATGGCTACACCTTC. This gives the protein CATSRVTYRGPHLGYGYTF. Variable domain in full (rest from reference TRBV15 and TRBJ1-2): DAMVIQNPRYQVTQFGKPVTLSCSQTLNHNVMYWYQQKSSQAPKLLFHYYDKDFNNEADTPDNFQSRRPNTSFCFLDIRSPGLGDTAMYLCATSRVTYRGPHLGYGYTFGSGTRLTVV.

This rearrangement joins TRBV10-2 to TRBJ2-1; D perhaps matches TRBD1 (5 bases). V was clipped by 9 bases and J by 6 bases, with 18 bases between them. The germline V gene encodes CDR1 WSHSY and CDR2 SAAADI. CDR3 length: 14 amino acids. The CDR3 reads CASRKDRGFNEQFF. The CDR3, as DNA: TGCGCCAGTAGGAAAGATAGGGGCTTCAATGAGCAGTTCTTC.

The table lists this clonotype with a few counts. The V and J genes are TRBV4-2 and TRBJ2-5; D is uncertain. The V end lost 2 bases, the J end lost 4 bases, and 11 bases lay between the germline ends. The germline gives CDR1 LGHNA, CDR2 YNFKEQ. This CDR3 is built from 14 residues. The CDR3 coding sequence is TGTGCCAGCAGCCAAATTAGTGAGCGAGAGACCCAGTACTTC. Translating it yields CASSQISERETQYF.

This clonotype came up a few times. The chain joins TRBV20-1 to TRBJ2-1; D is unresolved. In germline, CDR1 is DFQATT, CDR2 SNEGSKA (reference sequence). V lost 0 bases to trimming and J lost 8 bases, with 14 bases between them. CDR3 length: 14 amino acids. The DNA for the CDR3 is TGCAGTGCTAGAGATAATAGCCAGATGTATGAGCAGTTCTTC. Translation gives CSARDNSQMYEQFF.

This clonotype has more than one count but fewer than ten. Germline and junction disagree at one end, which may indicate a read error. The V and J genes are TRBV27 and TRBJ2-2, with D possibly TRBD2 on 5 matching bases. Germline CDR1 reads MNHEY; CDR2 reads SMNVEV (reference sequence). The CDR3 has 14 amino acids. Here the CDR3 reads CASSLSKNTGEPFF. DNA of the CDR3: TGTGCCAGCAGTTTATCCAAAAACACCGGGGAGCCGTTTTTT.

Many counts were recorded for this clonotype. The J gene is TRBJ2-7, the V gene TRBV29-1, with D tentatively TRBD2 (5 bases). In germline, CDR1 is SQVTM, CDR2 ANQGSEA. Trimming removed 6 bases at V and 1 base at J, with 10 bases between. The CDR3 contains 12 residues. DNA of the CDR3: TGCAGCGTACAAGGCGGGTCCTACGAGCAGTACTTC. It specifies CSVQGGSYEQYF.